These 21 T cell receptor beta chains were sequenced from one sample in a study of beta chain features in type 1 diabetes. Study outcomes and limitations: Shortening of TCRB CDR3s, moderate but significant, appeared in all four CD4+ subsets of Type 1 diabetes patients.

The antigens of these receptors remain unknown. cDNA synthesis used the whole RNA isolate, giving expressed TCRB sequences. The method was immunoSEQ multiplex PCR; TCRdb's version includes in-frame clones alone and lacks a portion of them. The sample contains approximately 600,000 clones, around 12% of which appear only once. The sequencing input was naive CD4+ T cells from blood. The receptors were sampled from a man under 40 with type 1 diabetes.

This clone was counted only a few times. CDR3 protein: CASSQDSSGVISYEQYF. The CDR3 DNA reads TGTGCCAGCAGCCAAGATTCTAGCGGGGTAATCTCCTACGAGCAGTACTTC. This chain uses TRBV4-2 with TRBJ2-7; 9 nucleotides align to TRBD2. After removal of 0 bases from V and 0 bases from J, the junction contained 6 bases not matched to a gene. This CDR3 is 17 amino acids long. Germline loops: CDR1 LGHNA, CDR2 YNFKEQ.

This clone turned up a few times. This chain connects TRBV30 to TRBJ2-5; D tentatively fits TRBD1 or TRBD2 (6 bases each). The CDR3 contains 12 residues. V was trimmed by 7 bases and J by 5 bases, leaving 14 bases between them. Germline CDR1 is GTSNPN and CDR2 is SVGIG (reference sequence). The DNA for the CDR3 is TGTGCCTTCGGGGGCCCCGGGGAGACCCAGTACTTC. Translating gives CAFGGPGETQYF.

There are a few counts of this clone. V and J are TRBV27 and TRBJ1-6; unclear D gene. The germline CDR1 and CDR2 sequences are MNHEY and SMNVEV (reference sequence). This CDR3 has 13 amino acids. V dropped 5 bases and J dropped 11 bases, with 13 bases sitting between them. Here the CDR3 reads CASSHLQPPPLHF. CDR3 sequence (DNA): TGTGCCAGCAGTCATCTACAGCCTCCACCCCTCCACTTT.

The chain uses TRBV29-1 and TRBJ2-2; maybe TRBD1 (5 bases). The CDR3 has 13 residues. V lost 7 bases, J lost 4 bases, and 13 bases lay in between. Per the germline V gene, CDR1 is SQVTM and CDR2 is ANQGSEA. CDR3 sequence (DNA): TGCAGCGCATCCAGGGTGCCCACCGGGGAGCTGTTTTTT. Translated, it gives CSASRVPTGELFF.

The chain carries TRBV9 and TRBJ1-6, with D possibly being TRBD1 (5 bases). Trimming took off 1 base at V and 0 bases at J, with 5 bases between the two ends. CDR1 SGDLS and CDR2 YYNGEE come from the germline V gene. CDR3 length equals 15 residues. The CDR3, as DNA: TGTGCCAGCAGCGTACAGGGCTCCTATAATTCACCCCTCCACTTT. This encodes CASSVQGSYNSPLHF.

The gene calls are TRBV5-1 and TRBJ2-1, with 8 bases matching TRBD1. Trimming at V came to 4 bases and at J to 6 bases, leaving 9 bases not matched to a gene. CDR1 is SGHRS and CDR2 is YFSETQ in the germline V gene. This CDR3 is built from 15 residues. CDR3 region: CASSVRTGPSNEQFF. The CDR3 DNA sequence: TGCGCCAGCAGCGTCAGGACAGGGCCCTCCAATGAGCAGTTCTTC.

The CDR3 spells CASALSGGTYEQYF. The CDR3 DNA sequence: TGTGCCAGCGCCCTAAGCGGGGGGACCTACGAGCAGTACTTC. The chain combines TRBV2 with TRBJ2-7; 9 bases match TRBD2. The V gene's germline CDR1 is SNHLY and CDR2 FYNNEI. V lost 8 bases and J lost 2; bases outside the gene matches: 7. The CDR3 runs to 14 residues.

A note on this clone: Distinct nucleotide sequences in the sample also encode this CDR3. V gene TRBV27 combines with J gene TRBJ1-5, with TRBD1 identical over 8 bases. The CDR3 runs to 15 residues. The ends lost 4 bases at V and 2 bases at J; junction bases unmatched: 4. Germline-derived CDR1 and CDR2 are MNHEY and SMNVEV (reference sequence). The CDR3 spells CASSSSDRGNQPQHF. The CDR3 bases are TGTGCCAGCAGTTCCTCGGACAGGGGCAATCAGCCCCAGCATTTT.

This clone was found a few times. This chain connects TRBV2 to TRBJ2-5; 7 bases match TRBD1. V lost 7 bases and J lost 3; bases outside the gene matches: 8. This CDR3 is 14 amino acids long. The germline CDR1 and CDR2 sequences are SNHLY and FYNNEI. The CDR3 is CASTRDQGEETQYF. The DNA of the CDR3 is TGTGCCAGCACCAGGGACCAGGGGGAAGAGACCCAGTACTTC.

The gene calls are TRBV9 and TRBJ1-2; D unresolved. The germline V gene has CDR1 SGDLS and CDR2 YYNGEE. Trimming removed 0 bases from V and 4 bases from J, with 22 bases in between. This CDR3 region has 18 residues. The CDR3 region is CASSVGGEGSIYSYGYTF. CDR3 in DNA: TGTGCCAGCAGCGTAGGCGGAGAAGGGTCGATTTATTCCTATGGCTACACCTTC.

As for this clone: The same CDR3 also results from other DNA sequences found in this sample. The CDR3 region is CASSVAQGRYNEQFF. CDR3 DNA sequence: TGTGCCAGCAGCGTAGCACAGGGACGATACAATGAGCAGTTCTTC. The chain combines TRBV9 with TRBJ2-1, with D tentatively TRBD1 (6 bases). V was trimmed by 0 bases and J by 4 bases, leaving 11 bases between them. This CDR3 is 15 amino acids long. The germline CDR1 and CDR2 sequences are SGDLS and YYNGEE.

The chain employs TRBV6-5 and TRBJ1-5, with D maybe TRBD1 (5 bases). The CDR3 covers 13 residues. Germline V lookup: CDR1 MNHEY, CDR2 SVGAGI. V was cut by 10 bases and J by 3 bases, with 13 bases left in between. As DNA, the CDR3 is TGTGCCACCTACCGGGGCCCCAATCAGCCCCAGCATTTT. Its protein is CATYRGPNQPQHF.

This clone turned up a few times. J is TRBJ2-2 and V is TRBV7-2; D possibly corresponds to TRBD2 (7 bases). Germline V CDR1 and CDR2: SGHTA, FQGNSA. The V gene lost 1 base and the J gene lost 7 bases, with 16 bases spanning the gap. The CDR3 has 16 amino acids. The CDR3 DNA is TGTGCCAGCAGCTTAGATAACGGGGGGCCCTTCGGGGAGCTGTTTTTT. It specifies CASSLDNGGPFGELFF.

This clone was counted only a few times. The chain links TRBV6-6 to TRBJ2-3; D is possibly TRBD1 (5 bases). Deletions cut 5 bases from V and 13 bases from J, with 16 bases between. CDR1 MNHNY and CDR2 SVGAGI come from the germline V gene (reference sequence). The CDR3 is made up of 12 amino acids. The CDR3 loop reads CASSTQGIGEYF. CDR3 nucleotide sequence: TGTGCCAGCAGTACGCAGGGTATAGGCGAGTATTTT.

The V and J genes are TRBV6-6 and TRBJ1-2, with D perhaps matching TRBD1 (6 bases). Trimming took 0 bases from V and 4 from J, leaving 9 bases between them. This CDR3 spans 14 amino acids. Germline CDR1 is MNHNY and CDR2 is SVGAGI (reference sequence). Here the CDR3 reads CASSYSRGPYGYTF. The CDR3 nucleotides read TGTGCCAGCAGTTACTCCAGGGGCCCCTATGGCTACACCTTC.

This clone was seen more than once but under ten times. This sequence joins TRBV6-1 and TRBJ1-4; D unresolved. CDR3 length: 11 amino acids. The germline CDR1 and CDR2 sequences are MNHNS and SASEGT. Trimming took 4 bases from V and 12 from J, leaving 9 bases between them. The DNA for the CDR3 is TGTGCCAGCAGTGTATATGGGGAACTGTTTTTT. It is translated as CASSVYGELFF.

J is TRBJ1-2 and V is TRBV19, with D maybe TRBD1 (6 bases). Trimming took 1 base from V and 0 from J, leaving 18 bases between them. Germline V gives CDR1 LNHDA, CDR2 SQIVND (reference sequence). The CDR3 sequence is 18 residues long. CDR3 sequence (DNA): TGTGCCAGTAGTATAGGAGGATGGGACAACCCACCTAACTATGGCTACACCTTC. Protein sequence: CASSIGGWDNPPNYGYTF.

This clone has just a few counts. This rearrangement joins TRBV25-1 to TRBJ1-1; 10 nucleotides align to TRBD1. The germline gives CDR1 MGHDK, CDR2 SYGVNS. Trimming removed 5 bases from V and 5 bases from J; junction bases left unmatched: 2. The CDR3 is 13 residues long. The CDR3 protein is CASSLGQGTEAFF. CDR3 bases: TGTGCCAGCAGTTTGGGACAGGGGACTGAAGCTTTCTTT.

The CDR3 loop reads CASSSGQGRYEQYF. The CDR3 DNA reads TGTGCCAGCAGCTCGGGACAGGGCAGGTACGAGCAGTACTTC. The gene calls are TRBV6-5 and TRBJ2-7; 9 bases match TRBD1. The CDR3 spans 14 residues. Trimming took 6 bases from V and 4 from J; bases not matched to a gene: 7. The germline CDR1 and CDR2 sequences are MNHEY and SVGAGI.

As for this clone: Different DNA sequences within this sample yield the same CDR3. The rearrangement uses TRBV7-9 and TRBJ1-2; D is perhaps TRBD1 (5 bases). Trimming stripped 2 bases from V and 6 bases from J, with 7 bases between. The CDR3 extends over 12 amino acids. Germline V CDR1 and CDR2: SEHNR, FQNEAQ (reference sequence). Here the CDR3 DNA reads TGTGCCAGCAGCTTAAGGGGCGATGGCTACACCTTC. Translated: CASSLRGDGYTF.

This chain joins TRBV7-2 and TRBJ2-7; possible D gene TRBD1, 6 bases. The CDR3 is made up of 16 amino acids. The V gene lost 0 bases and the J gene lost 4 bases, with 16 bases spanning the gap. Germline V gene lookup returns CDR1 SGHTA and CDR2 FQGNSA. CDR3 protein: CASSLALGRGEYEQYF. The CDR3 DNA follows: TGTGCCAGCAGCTTAGCGTTGGGCAGGGGTGAATACGAGCAGTACTTC.